One TCR beta chain is described in this entry. Its matching antigen is unknown. CDR1 is SGHRS, CDR2 YFSETQ, per germline. The CDR3 covers 14 residues. The germline V and J ends were trimmed by 4 bases and 2 bases, with 12 bases remaining between them. These data belong to a study of T cell responses to AZD1222 COVID-19 vaccine. General study results and limits: The study found vaccine-associated CD4 TCRs spanning spike, dominant at 160-218 and 743-854. Most donors were white British, females outnumbered males, and clonal diversity was possibly underestimated.

This table comes from immunoSEQ multiplex PCR, and its TCRdb copy is limited to in-frame clones, with some not included. The sample carries some 120,000 clones, about nine tenths recorded once. The sequences come from peripheral blood, collected on day 0 of AZD1222 vaccination. This receptor was taken from an adult in good health. The chain is built from TRBV5-1 and TRBJ1-1; tentative D call: TRBD1 (6 bases). The CDR3 is CASSVVGGNTEAFF. DNA of the CDR3: TGCGCCAGCAGCGTGGTGGGGGGCAACACTGAAGCTTTCTTT.